The clone carrying this T cell receptor (beta chain) was observed a few times. This specimen comes from a study of T cells after yellow fever vaccination. TCRdb recomputed calls from the 5' RACE reads with MiXCR, one row per CDR3 protein. Found here are 46,000 or so distinct CDR3 sequences, 5.5% to 8% of them singletons; the top ten hold more than 9%. The sequence was obtained from a man aged 25-40 years who received the YFV17D yellow fever vaccine. The sample consisted of PBMCs, either bulk or a sorted T-cell subset (CD4+, CD8+, memory, or dextramer-sorted; not recorded which), taken 45 days after the yellow fever booster vaccination.

For the CDR3, the DNA is TGCAGTGCTAGAGGTATACCGGGAGTCATCATCTCCCAAGAGACCCAGTACTTC. It codes for CSARGIPGVIISQETQYF. This chain connects TRBV20-1 to TRBJ2-5, with D maybe TRBD2 (6 bases). In germline, CDR1 is DFQATT, CDR2 SNEGSKA (reference sequence). There are 18 residues in the CDR3. Trimming left V 1 base short and J 1 base short, with 22 bases between.